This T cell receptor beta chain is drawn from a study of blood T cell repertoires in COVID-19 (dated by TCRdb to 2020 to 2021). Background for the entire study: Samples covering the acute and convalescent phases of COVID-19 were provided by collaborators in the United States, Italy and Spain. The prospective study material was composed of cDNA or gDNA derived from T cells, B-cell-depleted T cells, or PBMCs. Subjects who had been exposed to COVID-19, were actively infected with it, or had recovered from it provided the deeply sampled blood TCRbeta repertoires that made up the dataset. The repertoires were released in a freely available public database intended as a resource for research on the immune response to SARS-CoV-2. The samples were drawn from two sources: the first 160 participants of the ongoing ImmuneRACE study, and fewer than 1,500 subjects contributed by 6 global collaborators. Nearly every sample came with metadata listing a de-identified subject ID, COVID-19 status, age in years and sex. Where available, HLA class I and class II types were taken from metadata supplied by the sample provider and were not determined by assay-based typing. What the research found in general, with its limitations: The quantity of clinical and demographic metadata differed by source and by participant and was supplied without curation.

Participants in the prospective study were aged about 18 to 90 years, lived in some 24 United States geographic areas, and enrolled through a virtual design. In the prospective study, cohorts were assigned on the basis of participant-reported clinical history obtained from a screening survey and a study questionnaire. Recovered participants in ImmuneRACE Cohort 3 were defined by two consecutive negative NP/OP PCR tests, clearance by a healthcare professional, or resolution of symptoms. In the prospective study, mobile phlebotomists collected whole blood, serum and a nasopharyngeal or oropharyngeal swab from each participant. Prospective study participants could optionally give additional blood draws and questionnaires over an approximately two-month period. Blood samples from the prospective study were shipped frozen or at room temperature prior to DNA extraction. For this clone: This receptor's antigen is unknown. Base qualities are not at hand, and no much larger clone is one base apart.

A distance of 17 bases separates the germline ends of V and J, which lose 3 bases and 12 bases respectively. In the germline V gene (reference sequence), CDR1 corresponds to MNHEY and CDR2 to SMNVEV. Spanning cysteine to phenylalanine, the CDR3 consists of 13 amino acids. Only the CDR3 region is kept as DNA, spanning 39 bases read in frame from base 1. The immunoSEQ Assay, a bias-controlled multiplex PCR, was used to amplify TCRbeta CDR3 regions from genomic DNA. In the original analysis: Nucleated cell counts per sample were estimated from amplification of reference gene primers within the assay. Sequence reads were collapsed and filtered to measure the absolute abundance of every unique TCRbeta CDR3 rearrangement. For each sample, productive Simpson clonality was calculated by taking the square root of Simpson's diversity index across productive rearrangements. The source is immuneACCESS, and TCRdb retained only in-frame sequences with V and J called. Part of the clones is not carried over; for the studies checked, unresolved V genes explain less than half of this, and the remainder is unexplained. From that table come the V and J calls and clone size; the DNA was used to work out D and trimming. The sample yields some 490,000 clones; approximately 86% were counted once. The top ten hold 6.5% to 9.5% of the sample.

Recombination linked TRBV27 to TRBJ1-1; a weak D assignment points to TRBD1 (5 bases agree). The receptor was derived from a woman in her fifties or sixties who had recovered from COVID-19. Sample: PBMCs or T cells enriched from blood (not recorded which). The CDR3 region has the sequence CASSFQGGPTTFF. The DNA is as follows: TGTGCCAGCAGTTTTCAGGGAGGGCCTACGACTTTCTTT.